This T cell receptor (beta chain) was sequenced in a study of beta chain features in type 1 diabetes. Germline V lookup: CDR1 MNHNS, CDR2 SASEGT. CDR3 size: 15 residues. V was shortened by 2 bases and J by 7 bases, with 15 bases between the two germline ends. The isolated RNA, all of it, was reverse transcribed, so expressed TCRB transcripts were what got sequenced. The method was immunoSEQ multiplex PCR; TCRdb's version includes in-frame clones alone and lacks a portion of them. The sample consists of more than 300,000 clones, around 8% of them appearing once. Based on CD45RO/CCR7/CD25/CD127/CD95/CD27, CD4+ regulatory, stem cell-like memory, naive and central memory cells were sorted.

The rearrangement links TRBV6-1 to TRBJ2-1; TRBD2 might be the D (6 bases). Sequencing was carried out using central memory CD4+ T cells from blood. The TCR originated in a woman younger than 30 in good health. CDR3 loop: CASSEIGRGINEQFF. The CDR3 DNA sequence: TGTGCCAGCAGTGAAATAGGACGGGGGATAAATGAGCAGTTCTTC.